This TCR beta chain originates from a study of CD4 T cells in relation to SARS-CoV-2 and coronaviruses. Study-wide context: The HLA restriction of the shared crossreactive spike epitopes was mapped.

Naive and memory CD4+ T cells came from enriched cryopreserved PBMCs. 75,000 to 100,000 naive or memory CD4+ cells were cultured with CEF peptides for approximately 10 days. CEF-cultured naive and memory CD4+ T cell DNA got survey-level sequencing. Using immunoSEQ multiplex PCR, the repertoire was profiled, and TCRdb retains in-frame clones only, with some absent. The sample has tens of thousands of clones, around 80% seen once. This CDR3 is 14 amino acids long. A note on this clone: Its specificity is unknown.

The chain couples TRBV21-1 to TRBJ1-4. TRBV21-1 has pseudogene status. Material: memory CD4+ T cells from PBMCs, cultured in vitro. The TCR originated in an adult with COVID-19. CDR3 coding DNA: TGTGCCAGCGTGGAACGGCCTTCTGGCGAAAAACTGTTTTTT. Translated, it gives CASVERPSGEKLFF.